The sequence of this T cell receptor beta chain was determined in a study of CD8+ T cells in alopecia areata. For the study at large: Treated patients swallowed 5 to 10 mg of oral tofacitinib twice daily. By percentage of affected scalp area, the severity of treated patients was scored.

This clone has only a few counts. Its target is unknown. Study-level results: Many expanded lesional clones remained in scalp and blood on tofacitinib. One nonresponder leaves baseline CD8+ expansion's link to response uncertain.

Treatment specified: oral pan-JAK inhibitor, 5-10 mg twice daily. This CDR3 spans 14 amino acids. V was pared by 0 bases and J by 8 bases, with 10 bases between. Germline CDR1 reads SGHAT; CDR2 reads FQNNGV. Sequencing templates came from extracted RNA that was reverse transcribed into cDNA. Sequencing used immunoSEQ multiplex PCR; TCRdb keeps in-frame clones, though not all of them. Of about 220,000 clones detected, more than 45% appear once; the ten largest clones hold 1.6%. The specimen comprised CD4+ T cells sorted from blood, sampled at week 4, from a patient treated with tofacitinib. This receptor was identified in a human donor with alopecia areata. The chain recombines TRBV11-2 with TRBJ2-2; D gene ambiguous. CDR3 DNA sequence: TGTGCCAGCAGCTTAGATCATGGAAGAGGGGAGCTGTTTTTT. This translates into CASSLDHGRGELFF.